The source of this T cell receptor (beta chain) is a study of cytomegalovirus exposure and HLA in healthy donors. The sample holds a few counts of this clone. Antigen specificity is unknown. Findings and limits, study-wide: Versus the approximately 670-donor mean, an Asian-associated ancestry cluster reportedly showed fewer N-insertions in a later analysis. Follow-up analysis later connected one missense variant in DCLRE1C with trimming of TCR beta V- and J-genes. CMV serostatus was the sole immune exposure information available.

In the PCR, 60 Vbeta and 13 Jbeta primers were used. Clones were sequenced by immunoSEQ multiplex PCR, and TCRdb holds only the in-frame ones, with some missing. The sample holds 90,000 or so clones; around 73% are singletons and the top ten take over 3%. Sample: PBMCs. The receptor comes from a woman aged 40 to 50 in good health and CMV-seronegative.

The CDR3 DNA reads as TGTGCCAGCAGTGATCTGCTTCGGGTGCTGAACACTGAAGCTTTCTTT. Amino acids: CASSDLLRVLNTEAFF. The rearrangement uses TRBV6-1 and TRBJ1-1; no reliable D call. The germline gives CDR1 MNHNS, CDR2 SASEGT. CDR3 length: 16 residues. V lost 3 bases and J lost 0, with 14 bases in between.